These 10 T cell receptor beta chains share one sample of origin, sequenced in a study of shared clonotypes between healthy human individuals. The method was immunoSEQ multiplex PCR; TCRdb's version includes in-frame clones alone and lacks a portion of them. The data show roughly 410,000 clones, about 96% seen once. Sequencing was performed on memory CD8+ T cells sorted from blood. Subset denoted: CD45RO+ cells pooled with CCR7-negative TemRA cells. These receptors came from a man aged 30-40 years in good health.

The chain uses TRBV19 and TRBJ2-1; tentatively, D is TRBD2 (6 bases). V shed 1 base and J shed 7 bases, with 17 bases lying between them. This CDR3 has 16 residues. Germline V lookup: CDR1 LNHDA, CDR2 SQIVND (reference sequence). As DNA, the CDR3 is TGTGCCAGTAGTATAGGTATCGGGGGAAGGTTGAATGAGCAGTTCTTC. Protein: CASSIGIGGRLNEQFF.

The chain has TRBV27 and TRBJ2-1; 9 positions agree with TRBD2. Germline assignment: CDR1 MNHEY and CDR2 SMNVEV (reference sequence). The CDR3 length is 16 residues. Trimming took 0 bases from V and 3 from J; bases not matched to a gene: 3. CDR3 DNA: TGTGCCAGCAGTTTATCCAGCGGGAGGTACTACAATGAGCAGTTCTTC. Translated: CASSLSSGRYYNEQFF.

This clone came up once. The rearrangement joins TRBV13 to TRBJ2-1, with 13 bases matching TRBD2. The CDR3 loop spans 17 amino acids. Germline CDR1 reads PRHDT; CDR2 reads FYEKMQ (reference sequence). Trimming at V came to 4 bases and at J to 13 bases, leaving 16 bases not matched to a gene. CDR3 residues: CASSSGWLGLAGESQFF. CDR3 DNA sequence: TGTGCCAGCAGCTCGGGATGGTTAGGACTAGCGGGAGAGTCCCAGTTCTTC.

This chain joins TRBV4-1 and TRBJ2-3, with 13 nucleotides matching TRBD2. The CDR3 is 22 residues long. With V trimmed by 0 bases and J by 0 bases, 15 bases remained unmatched. Per the germline V gene, CDR1 is MGHRA and CDR2 is YSYEKL. CDR3 DNA: TGCGCCAGCAGCCAAGAAATGACCGGGACTAGCGGGACCCTTCGAAGCACAGATACGCAGTATTTT. Translation: CASSQEMTGTSGTLRSTDTQYF.

This clone was seen a single time. The chain carries TRBV2 and TRBJ1-2, with TRBD1 matching 9 bases. CDR3 length: 13 amino acids. The V gene's germline CDR1 is SNHLY and CDR2 FYNNEI. Losses at the gene ends were 2 bases for V and 8 bases for J; bases not matched to a gene: 3. As DNA, the CDR3 is TGTGCCAGCAGTGAAAGGGACAGGGAAGGCTACACCTTC. Protein sequence: CASSERDREGYTF.

This chain links TRBV7-9 with TRBJ1-3; 7 nucleotides align to TRBD1. CDR3 length: 17 amino acids. V shed 3 bases, J shed 0 bases, and the junction held 8 bases outside the gene matches. Germline V gives CDR1 SEHNR, CDR2 FQNEAQ (reference sequence). The CDR3 region is CASSFSLGQSSGNTIYF. The CDR3 coding sequence is TGTGCCAGCAGCTTCTCCTTGGGACAGAGCTCTGGAAACACCATATATTTT.

J is TRBJ1-1 and V is TRBV4-2, with TRBD1 matching 7 bases. CDR1 and CDR2 (germline): LGHNA, YNFKEQ. Germline trimming cut 4 bases from V and 1 base from J; bases unmatched to any gene: 3. CDR3 length equals 14 residues. The CDR3 nucleotides are TGTGCCAGCAGCCCCGGGACAGCGAACACTGAAGCTTTCTTT. This codes for CASSPGTANTEAFF.

The chain has TRBV19 and TRBJ1-5; 8 bases match TRBD1. This CDR3 contains 14 residues. CDR1 and CDR2 (germline): LNHDA, SQIVND (reference sequence). With 5 bases clipped from V and 5 bases from J, the junction kept 5 bases outside the gene matches. The CDR3 coding sequence is TGTGCCAGTAGTGCCCACAGGGGGGATCAGCCCCAGCATTTT. Translated, it gives CASSAHRGDQPQHF.

The chain couples TRBV28 to TRBJ1-4; D gene uncertain. CDR3 size: 14 residues. With 3 bases removed from V and 4 bases from J, the gap between germline ends came to 9 bases. Germline lookup yields CDR1 MDHEN and CDR2 SYDVKM. The CDR3 is CASSLRGNNEKLFF. CDR3 nucleotide sequence: TGTGCCAGCAGTTTGCGCGGAAATAATGAAAAACTGTTTTTT.

The rearrangement joins TRBV19 to TRBJ1-2, with a possible D match to TRBD1 (6 bases). The CDR3 sequence is 12 residues long. The germline V gene encodes CDR1 LNHDA and CDR2 SQIVND (reference sequence). Trimming left V 6 bases short and J 5 bases short, with 10 bases between. The CDR3 nucleotides read TGTGCCAGTAGCCCCACAGGGTATGGCTACACCTTC. Protein sequence: CASSPTGYGYTF.